This TCR beta chain was captured in a study of shared clonotypes between healthy human individuals. Study information: Each donor's CD4 naive and CD4 memory cells filled three plates apiece, CD8 naive two, and CD8 memory one.

As regards this clone: What it recognizes is unknown.

The length of the CDR3 is 13 residues. V shed 5 bases and J 2 bases; nucleotides not matched to a gene: 2. Germline values: CDR1 SGHVS, CDR2 FQNEAQ. Naive CD8 isolation took CD45RO-negative cells positively selected for CCR7 and excluded terminally differentiated effector memory CD45RA+ cells. TCRdb's table, derived via immunoSEQ multiplex PCR, lists solely in-frame clones and lacks some. Of around 2,100,000 clones listed, about 95% are singletons. General study results and limits: The study's rarefaction showed incomplete sorted-subset sequencing despite large depth.

The sequenced sample was naive CD8+ T cells sorted from blood. This clonotype was obtained from a young man in good health. The chain recombines TRBV7-8 with TRBJ2-7, with 8 bases matching TRBD1. CDR3: CASSTRGPYEQYF. CDR3 nucleotide sequence: TGTGCCAGCAGCACCAGGGGGCCCTACGAGCAGTACTTC.